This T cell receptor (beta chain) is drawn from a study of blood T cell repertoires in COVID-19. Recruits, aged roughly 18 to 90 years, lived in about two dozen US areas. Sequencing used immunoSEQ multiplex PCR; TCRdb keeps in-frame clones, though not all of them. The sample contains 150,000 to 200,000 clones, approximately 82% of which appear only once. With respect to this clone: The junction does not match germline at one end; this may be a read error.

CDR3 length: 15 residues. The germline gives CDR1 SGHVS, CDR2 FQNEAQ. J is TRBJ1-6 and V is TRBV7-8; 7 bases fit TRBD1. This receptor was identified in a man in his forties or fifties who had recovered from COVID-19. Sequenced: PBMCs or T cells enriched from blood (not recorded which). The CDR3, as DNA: TGTGCCAGCAGCTTCCAAGAGGGGGCTAATCCACCCCTCCACTTT. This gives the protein CASSFQEGANPPLHF.